This T cell receptor (beta chain) derives from a study of cytomegalovirus exposure and HLA in healthy donors. Study context: The study's early data release held roughly 91 million unique TCRs from HLA-typed donors.

The V end lost 4 bases, the J end lost 0 bases, and 22 bases lay between the germline ends. The CDR3 covers 19 residues. CDR1 is GTSNPN, CDR2 SVGIG, per germline (reference sequence). A word on this clone: The target antigen is unknown.

Study findings and constraints: Links to common viral pathogens appeared, in a later analysis, for several of the most significant clusters. In a later analysis, a genetic analysis reported fewer productive-TCR N-insertions in an Asian-associated ancestry cluster than the cohort average. It was approximately 150 TCR beta chains that were listed as cytomegalovirus-associated.

It was with 60 Vbeta and 13 Jbeta primers that the PCR ran. Clones were read by immunoSEQ multiplex PCR, and TCRdb kept only the in-frame ones, dropping some. This table holds about 150,000 clones, approximately 61% found once. The V call is TRBV30, the J call TRBJ2-6, with D possibly TRBD2 on 5 matching bases. This receptor was identified in a woman between 40 and 50 years old in good health and CMV-seronegative. The sequenced sample consisted of PBMCs. The CDR3 DNA follows: TGTGCCTGGATGAACCGAATCGGGCTAGGGAGCTCTGGGGCCAACGTCCTGACTTTC. It codes for CAWMNRIGLGSSGANVLTF.